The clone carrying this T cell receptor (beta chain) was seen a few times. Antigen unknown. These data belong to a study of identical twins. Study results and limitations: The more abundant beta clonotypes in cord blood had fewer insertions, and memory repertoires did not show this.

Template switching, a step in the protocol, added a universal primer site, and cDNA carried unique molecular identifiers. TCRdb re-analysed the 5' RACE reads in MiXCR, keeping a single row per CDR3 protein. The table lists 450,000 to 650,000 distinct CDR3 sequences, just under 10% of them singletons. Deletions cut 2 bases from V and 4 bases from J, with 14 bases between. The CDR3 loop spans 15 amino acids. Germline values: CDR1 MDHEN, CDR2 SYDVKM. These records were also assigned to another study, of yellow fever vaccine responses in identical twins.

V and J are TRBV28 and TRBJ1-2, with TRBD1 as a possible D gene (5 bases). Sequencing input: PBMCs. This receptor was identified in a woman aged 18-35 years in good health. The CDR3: CASSLPLQGAYGYTF. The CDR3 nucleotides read TGTGCCAGCAGTTTACCCCTCCAAGGGGCCTATGGCTACACCTTC.